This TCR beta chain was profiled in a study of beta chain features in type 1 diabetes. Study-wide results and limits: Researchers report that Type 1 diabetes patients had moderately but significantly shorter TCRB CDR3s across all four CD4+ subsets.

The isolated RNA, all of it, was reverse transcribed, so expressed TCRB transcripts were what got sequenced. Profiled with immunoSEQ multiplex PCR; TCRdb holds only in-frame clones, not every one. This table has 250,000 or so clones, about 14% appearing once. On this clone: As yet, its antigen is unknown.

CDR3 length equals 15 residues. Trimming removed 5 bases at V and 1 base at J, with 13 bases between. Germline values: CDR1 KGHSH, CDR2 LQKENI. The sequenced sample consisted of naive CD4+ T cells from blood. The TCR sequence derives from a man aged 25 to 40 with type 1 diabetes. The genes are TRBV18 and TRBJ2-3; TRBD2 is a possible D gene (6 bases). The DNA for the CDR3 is TGTGCCAGCTCATCCCAGGGAGGCGGCACAGATACGCAGTATTTT. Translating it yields CASSSQGGGTDTQYF.